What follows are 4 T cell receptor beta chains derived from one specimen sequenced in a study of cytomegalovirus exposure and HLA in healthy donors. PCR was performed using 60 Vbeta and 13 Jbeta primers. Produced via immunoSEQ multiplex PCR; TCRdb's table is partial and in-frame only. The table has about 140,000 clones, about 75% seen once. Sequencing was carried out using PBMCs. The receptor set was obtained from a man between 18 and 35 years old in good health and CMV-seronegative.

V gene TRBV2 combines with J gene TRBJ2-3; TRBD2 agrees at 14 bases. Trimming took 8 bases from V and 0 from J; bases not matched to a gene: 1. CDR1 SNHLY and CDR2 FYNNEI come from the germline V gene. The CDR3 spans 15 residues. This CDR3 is CASRLAGGSTDTQYF. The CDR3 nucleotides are TGTGCCAGCCGACTAGCGGGGGGGAGCACAGATACGCAGTATTTT.

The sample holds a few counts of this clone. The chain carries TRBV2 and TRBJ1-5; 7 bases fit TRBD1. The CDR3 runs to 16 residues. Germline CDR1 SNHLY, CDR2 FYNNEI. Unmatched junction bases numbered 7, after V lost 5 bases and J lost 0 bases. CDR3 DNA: TGTGCCAGCAGTCAAGGGACAGTTTATAGCAATCAGCCCCAGCATTTT. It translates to CASSQGTVYSNQPQHF.

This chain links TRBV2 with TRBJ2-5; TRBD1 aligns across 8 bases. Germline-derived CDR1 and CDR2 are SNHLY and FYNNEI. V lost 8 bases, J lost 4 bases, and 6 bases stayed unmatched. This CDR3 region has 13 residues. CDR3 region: CASSRDRGETQYF. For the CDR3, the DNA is TGTGCCAGCTCACGTGACAGGGGAGAGACCCAGTACTTC.

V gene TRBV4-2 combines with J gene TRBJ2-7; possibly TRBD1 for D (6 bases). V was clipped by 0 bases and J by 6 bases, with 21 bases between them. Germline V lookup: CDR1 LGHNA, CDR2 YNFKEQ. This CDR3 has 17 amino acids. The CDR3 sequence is CASSQDGRGHYHLEQYF. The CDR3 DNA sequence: TGTGCCAGCAGCCAAGATGGCCGGGGACATTACCATCTCGAGCAGTACTTC.